The clone carrying this T cell receptor beta chain was seen a few times. Original handling: Estimation of nucleated cell counts relied on the amplification of reference gene primers. Method: immunoSEQ multiplex PCR; TCRdb's copy keeps in-frame clones and lacks some. The V and J calls and clone size come from that table; D and trimming were worked out from the DNA. The table lists over 100,000 clones, over 70% of them singletons. The sample originates from a study of blood T cell repertoires in COVID-19. Overall study context: The study drew acute and convalescent COVID-19 samples from the United States, Italy and Spain.

Sequenced: peripheral blood. This clonotype was obtained from a woman in her sixties or seventies with acute or convalescent COVID-19.

The CDR3 loop is CASSDRGEGNQPQHF. DNA of the CDR3: TGTGCCTCTTCGGACAGGGGGGAGGGCAATCAGCCCCAGCATTTT. The chain combines TRBV10-3 with TRBJ1-5, with 10 bases lining up with TRBD1. From germline, CDR1 is ENHRY and CDR2 SYGVKD. The junction had 9 bases not matched to a gene; V was cut back by 11 bases and J by 2 bases. This CDR3 comprises 15 residues.